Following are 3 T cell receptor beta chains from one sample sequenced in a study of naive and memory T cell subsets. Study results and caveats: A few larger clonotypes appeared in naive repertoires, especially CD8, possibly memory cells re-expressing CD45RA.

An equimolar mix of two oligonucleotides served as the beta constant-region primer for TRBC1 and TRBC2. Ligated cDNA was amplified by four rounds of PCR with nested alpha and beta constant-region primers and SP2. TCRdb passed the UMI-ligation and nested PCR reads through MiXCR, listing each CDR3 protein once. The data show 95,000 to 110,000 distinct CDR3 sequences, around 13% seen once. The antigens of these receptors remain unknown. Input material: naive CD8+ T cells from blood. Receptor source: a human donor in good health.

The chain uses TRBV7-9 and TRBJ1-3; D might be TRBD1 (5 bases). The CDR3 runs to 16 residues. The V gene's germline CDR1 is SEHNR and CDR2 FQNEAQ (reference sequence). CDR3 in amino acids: CVVGEAAGWTGNTIYF. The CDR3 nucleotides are TGTGTAGTAGGGGAGGCGGCGGGCTGGACTGGAAACACCATATATTTT.

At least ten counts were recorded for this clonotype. The CDR3 bases are TGTGCCAGCAGTTACCACAATCCGGTCGAGCAGTACTTC. It codes for CASSYHNPVEQYF. The chain uses TRBV7-9 and TRBJ2-7; no reliable D call. Germline V gene lookup returns CDR1 SEHNR and CDR2 FQNEAQ (reference sequence). Between the trimmed V and J ends, which lost 6 bases and 6 bases, there was a span of 15 bases. The CDR3 is made up of 13 amino acids.

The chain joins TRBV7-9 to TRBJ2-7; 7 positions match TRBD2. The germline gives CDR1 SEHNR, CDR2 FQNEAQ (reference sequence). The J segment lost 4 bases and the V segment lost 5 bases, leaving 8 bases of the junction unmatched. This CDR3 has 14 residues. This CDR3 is CASSPKGLSYEQYF. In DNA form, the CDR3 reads TGTGCCAGCAGCCCGAAGGGACTATCATACGAGCAGTACTTC. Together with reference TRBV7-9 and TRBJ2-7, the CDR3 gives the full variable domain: DTGVSQNPRHKITKRGQNVTFRCDPISEHNRLYWYRQTLGQGPEFLTYFQNEAQLEKSRLLSDRFSAERPKGSFSTLEIQRTEQGDSAMYLCASSPKGLSYEQYFGPGTRLTVT.